These 26 T cell receptor beta chains were all obtained from the same sample, sequenced in a study of early T cells in non-severe SARS-CoV-2 infection (dated by TCRdb to the early 2020s). Library method: 5' RACE. Sequencing instrument: NextSeq 500. Starting from the raw public reads, TCRdb applied fastp trimming at Q25, assembled clones with MiXCR and retained in-frame beta chains. Rows matching on CDR3 protein sequence are summarized as one entry with the most common DNA and genes. Present in this sample are tens of thousands of distinct CDR3 sequences, under 8% of which were seen just once. The top ten constitute 4.5% to 7.5% of the sample. Material: whole blood. The receptors derive from an adult who was a healthcare worker with PCR-confirmed SARS-CoV-2 infection or an uninfected control (not recorded which).

On this clonotype: A much more abundant neighbour one base away suggests this may be a read error. The chain carries TRBV2 and TRBJ2-1, with 8 bases identical to TRBD2. CDR1 is SNHLY and CDR2 is FYNNEI in the germline V gene. The CDR3 is 12 residues long. CDR3 DNA sequence: TGTGCCAGCAGACTAGCGGACAATGGGCAGTTCTTC. As protein: CASRLADNGQFF.

V and J are TRBV5-6 and TRBJ1-2; 8 nucleotides agree with TRBD1. Germline values: CDR1 SGHDT, CDR2 YYEEEE. V lost 0 bases, J lost 7 bases, and 11 bases stayed unmatched. This CDR3 is built from 16 residues. The CDR3 sequence: CASSLEGQESWVGYTF. The CDR3 bases are TGTGCCAGCAGCTTGGAGGGACAGGAATCTTGGGTTGGCTACACCTTC.

This clonotype was picked up many times. V gene TRBV6-2 or TRBV6-3 combines with J gene TRBJ1-1, with D unresolved. Germline-derived CDR1 and CDR2 are MNHEY and SVGEGT. V gave up 7 bases and J gave up 5 bases, with 17 bases separating them. The CDR3 has 14 amino acids. CDR3 sequence reads: CASNRVLAKTEAFF. CDR3 coding DNA: TGTGCCAGCAATCGGGTTCTTGCGAAGACTGAAGCTTTCTTT.

This clonotype was counted at least ten times. The genes are TRBV11-2 and TRBJ2-2, with a weak D call TRBD2 (6 bases). Germline V gene sequence: CDR1 SGHAT, CDR2 FQNNGV. The CDR3 has 16 residues. The V end was cut by 2 bases, the J end by 0 bases, with 10 bases between. CDR3 DNA sequence: TGTGCCAGCAGCTTAATCCGGGACTCGAACACCGGGGAGCTGTTTTTT. Its translation is CASSLIRDSNTGELFF.

This clonotype has a count of ten or more. The chain couples TRBV6-5 to TRBJ1-6; possible D gene TRBD1, 6 bases. The germline gives CDR1 MNHEY, CDR2 SVGAGI. V shed 5 bases and J shed 0 bases, with 14 bases lying between them. There are 17 residues in the CDR3. The CDR3 DNA reads TGTGCCAGCAGTAGAGACAGGCGGAGCTCCTATAATTCACCCCTCCACTTT. It encodes CASSRDRRSSYNSPLHF.

In its sample, this clonotype ranks as medium-sized (0.01 to 0.1%). V and J are TRBV28 and TRBJ2-6; D is undetermined. Germline loops: CDR1 MDHEN, CDR2 SYDVKM. V lost 2 bases and J lost 0, with 8 bases in between. The CDR3 loop spans 16 amino acids. The CDR3: CASSLGLHSGANVLTF. CDR3 nucleotides: TGTGCCAGCAGTTTAGGGCTCCACTCTGGGGCCAACGTCCTGACTTTC.

This clonotype was found many times. This sequence joins TRBV4-2 and TRBJ2-1; D remains unclear. V was shortened by 3 bases and J by 9 bases, with 21 bases between the two germline ends. The CDR3 is 16 residues long. Germline V lookup: CDR1 LGHNA, CDR2 YNFKEQ. DNA of the CDR3: TGTGCCAGCAGCCAGGCCGTGGACCCCTATTTGGGTGAGCAGTTCTTC. This codes for CASSQAVDPYLGEQFF.

Many counts were recorded for this clonotype. The V call is TRBV2, the J call TRBJ2-3; a weak D match, TRBD1 (6 bases). The CDR3 runs to 15 residues. Germline CDR1 reads SNHLY; CDR2 reads FYNNEI. Trimming took 1 base from V and 2 from J, leaving 10 bases between them. CDR3 sequence: CASSEERGSTDTQYF. The CDR3 DNA reads as TGTGCCAGCAGTGAAGAAAGGGGGTCCACAGATACGCAGTATTTT.

This clonotype was seen only a few times. The chain joins TRBV20-1 to TRBJ2-1; 7 bases map to TRBD1. J was trimmed by 6 bases and V by 5 bases; bases with no gene match: 10. The CDR3 consists of 14 residues. The V gene's germline CDR1 is DFQATT and CDR2 SNEGSKA (reference sequence). The CDR3 here is CSAATGESGNEQFF. CDR3 sequence (DNA): TGCAGTGCTGCAACAGGGGAATCAGGCAATGAGCAGTTCTTC.

In this sample, this clonotype turned up many times. The chain uses TRBV15 and TRBJ1-2, with 10 bases fitting TRBD1. The CDR3 is 15 residues long. CDR1 and CDR2 (germline): LNHNV, YYDKDF (reference sequence). The junction had 11 bases not matched to a gene; V was cut back by 3 bases and J by 10 bases. Written as DNA, the CDR3 is TGTGCCACCAGCAGTCGGACAGGGGGATTCTCATCCTACACCTTC. Translated: CATSSRTGGFSSYTF.

In this sample, this clonotype turned up a few times. J is TRBJ2-3 and V is TRBV5-1, with 9 bases matching TRBD1. Per the germline V gene, CDR1 is SGHRS and CDR2 is YFSETQ. CDR3 size: 14 residues. V lost 10 bases and J lost 6; bases outside the gene matches: 12. DNA for the CDR3: TGCGCCGGGCGACAGGGGGGCCAATTTGATACGCAGTATTTT. Translated: CAGRQGGQFDTQYF.

The CDR3 coding sequence is TGCGCCAGCAGCTCGAATCCTAGCGCTCCCTACGAGCAGTACTTC. Protein sequence: CASSSNPSAPYEQYF. This sequence joins TRBV5-1 and TRBJ2-7; D possibly corresponds to TRBD2 (6 bases). The germline V gene has CDR1 SGHRS and CDR2 YFSETQ. V was cut by 3 bases and J by 2 bases, with 15 bases left in between. This CDR3 comprises 15 residues.

There are many counts of this clonotype. The J gene is TRBJ2-7, the V gene TRBV5-1; D is uncertain. CDR3 length: 11 amino acids. V shed 4 bases and J shed 3 bases, with 5 bases lying between them. CDR1 is SGHRS, CDR2 YFSETQ, per germline. The CDR3 loop is CASSADYEQYF. The DNA of the CDR3 is TGCGCCAGCAGCGCGGACTACGAGCAGTACTTC.

There are many counts of this clonotype. The chain uses TRBV7-8 and TRBJ2-1, with 7 bases matching TRBD2. V lost 3 bases, J lost 4 bases, and 3 bases stayed unmatched. The germline CDR1 and CDR2 sequences are SGHVS and FQNEAQ. CDR3 length: 14 amino acids. DNA of the CDR3: TGTGCCAGCAGCTTCCAGCGGGGTTACAATGAGCAGTTCTTC. Translating it yields CASSFQRGYNEQFF. The whole variable domain, remainder taken from reference TRBV7-8 and TRBJ2-1, is GAGVSQSPRYKVAKRGQDVALRCDPISGHVSLFWYQQALGQGPEFLTYFQNEAQLDKSGLPSDRFFAERPEGSVSTLKIQRTQQEDSAVYLCASSFQRGYNEQFFGPGTRLTVL.

The chain couples TRBV4-2 to TRBJ1-3; D is undetermined. V lost 1 base and J 0 bases, leaving 7 bases between the germline ends. The CDR3 covers 15 residues. Germline V gene data show CDR1 as LGHNA and CDR2 as YNFKEQ. CDR3 in DNA: TGTGCCAGCAGCCAAGTCCACTCCTCTGGAAACACCATATATTTT. Translation: CASSQVHSSGNTIYF.

The V gene is TRBV4-3, the J gene TRBJ1-4; D remains unclear. Germline V lookup: CDR1 LGHNA, CDR2 YSLEER. The CDR3 is 16 residues long. Trimming stripped 1 base from V and 4 bases from J, with 13 bases between. The CDR3 reads CASSQVKGASNEKLFF. CDR3 coding DNA: TGCGCCAGCAGCCAAGTAAAGGGCGCAAGTAATGAAAAACTGTTTTTT.

This clonotype was observed many times. The V gene is TRBV23-1, the J gene TRBJ2-5; 14 bases match TRBD2. TRBV23-1 is assigned to the ORF class and has an uncertain function. Germline trimming cut 6 bases from V and 1 base from J; bases unmatched to any gene: 7. The CDR3 totals 17 residues. In nucleotides, the CDR3 is TGCGCCAGCAGCTTGGGACTAGCGGGAGCCGCCCAAGAGACCCAGTACTTC. This translates into CASSLGLAGAAQETQYF.

There are many counts of this clonotype. The chain joins TRBV6-2 or TRBV6-3 to TRBJ2-2, with a possible D match to TRBD2 (7 bases). Germline CDR1 is MNHEY and CDR2 is SVGEGT. V dropped 6 bases and J dropped 4 bases, with 18 bases sitting between them. The CDR3 runs to 16 residues. Here the CDR3 reads CASSPLGGRVTGELFF. CDR3 in DNA: TGTGCCAGCAGCCCCCTGGGGGGGCGCGTCACCGGGGAGCTGTTTTTT.

The CDR3 region has the DNA TGTGCCAGCAGTTTACGGCTATCTCCCCTAGATACGCAGTATTTT. Translating gives CASSLRLSPLDTQYF. The chain combines TRBV12-3 or TRBV12-4 with TRBJ2-3; D gene ambiguous. Trimming removed 2 bases from V and 5 bases from J, with 14 bases in between. The CDR3 has 15 residues.

This clonotype occurred a few times. The J gene is TRBJ2-7, the V gene TRBV5-4, with 7 nucleotides matching TRBD2. This CDR3 comprises 14 residues. Germline V gives CDR1 SGHNT, CDR2 YYREEE (reference sequence). Unmatched junction bases numbered 5, after V lost 3 bases and J lost 2 bases. The CDR3 bases are TGTGCCAGCAGCTCCGGGACTACCACCTACGAGCAGTACTTC. Protein product: CASSSGTTTYEQYF.

The V and J genes are TRBV20-1 and TRBJ2-7, with 10 nucleotides matching TRBD1. The CDR3 has 14 amino acids. The junction had 6 bases not matched to a gene; V was cut back by 5 bases and J by 2 bases. Germline V CDR1 and CDR2: DFQATT, SNEGSKA (reference sequence). The CDR3 DNA reads TGCAGTGCTGACAGACAGGGGGCTACCTACGAGCAGTACTTC. The encoded protein is CSADRQGATYEQYF.

This clonotype was counted many times. The genes are TRBV7-2 and TRBJ2-7, with a weak D call TRBD2 (5 bases). V was shortened by 1 base and J by 0 bases, with 10 bases between the two germline ends. This CDR3 comprises 15 residues. In germline, CDR1 is SGHTA, CDR2 FQGNSA. As DNA, the CDR3 is TGTGCCAGCAGCTTAGTGACGGGGAACTCCTACGAGCAGTACTTC. Translating gives CASSLVTGNSYEQYF.

The table lists this clonotype with many counts. The V gene is TRBV11-2, the J gene TRBJ2-1; a possible D gene is TRBD2 (6 bases). Looked up from germline, CDR1 is SGHAT and CDR2 is FQNNGV. The CDR3 runs to 16 residues. V lost 5 bases to trimming and J lost 2 bases, with 16 bases between them. The CDR3 here is CASSPTLANAYNEQFF. The DNA of the CDR3 is TGTGCCAGCAGCCCTACCCTAGCGAACGCCTACAATGAGCAGTTCTTC. The full variable domain, its missing parts supplied by reference TRBV11-2 and TRBJ2-1, is EAGVAQSPRYKIIEKRQSVAFWCNPISGHATLYWYQQILGQGPKLLIQFQNNGVVDDSQLPKDRFSAERLKGVDSTLKIQPAKLEDSAVYLCASSPTLANAYNEQFFGPGTRLTVL.

Only a few counts were recorded for this clonotype. The V gene is TRBV28, the J gene TRBJ2-5; 7 nucleotides match TRBD1. The trim removed 9 bases at V and 3 bases at J, leaving 10 bases unmatched. CDR3 length: 14 residues. CDR1 and CDR2 from the germline V gene are MDHEN and SYDVKM. The CDR3, as DNA: TGTGCCAGTTTCCCCCTCGGACAGGAAGAGACCCAGTACTTC. This translates into CASFPLGQEETQYF.

This clonotype was seen many times. The chain recombines TRBV20-1 with TRBJ1-5; 10 nucleotides match TRBD1. The germline V gene has CDR1 DFQATT and CDR2 SNEGSKA (reference sequence). V lost 5 bases to trimming and J lost 5 bases; unmatched junction nucleotides: 3. The CDR3 has 13 amino acids. The CDR3 region is CSAGGQGDQPQHF. The CDR3 DNA reads as TGCAGTGCTGGTGGACAGGGGGATCAGCCCCAGCATTTT.

This clonotype was detected ten times or more. The V gene is TRBV6-5, the J gene TRBJ1-1, with D possibly matching TRBD1 (5 bases). Germline loops: CDR1 MNHEY, CDR2 SVGAGI. V lost 2 bases and J lost 4, with 8 bases in between. CDR3 length equals 13 residues. This chain's CDR3 is CASSYRQGTEAFF. In DNA form, the CDR3 reads TGTGCCAGCAGTTACCGTCAGGGCACTGAAGCTTTCTTT.